A selection of T cell receptor beta chains follows, all from one sample in a study of T cell responses to AZD1222 COVID-19 vaccine. TCRdb keeps only in-frame clones here, not all; method: immunoSEQ multiplex PCR. The top ten hold approximately 20% of the sample, which has 150,000 to 160,000 clones, roughly nine tenths seen once. The input for sequencing was peripheral blood, taken on day 0 of AZD1222 vaccination. These receptors all stem from an adult in good health. The CDR3 runs from the conserved cysteine through the conserved F or W. The D gene is left open where the match is weak. Clone sizes are given selectively: once, few, many, or a class where the clone is expanded.

D gene: .; J gene: TRBJ2-3; V gene: TRBV6-1; clone size: .; CDR3 protein: CASSERGRTDTQYF; CDR3 DNA: TGTGCCAGCAGTGAAAGGGGCCGCACAGATACGCAGTATTTT
D gene: .; J gene: TRBJ1-1; V gene: TRBV30; clone size: .; CDR3 protein: CAWVGLNTEAFF; CDR3 DNA: TGTGCCTGGGTGGGCCTGAACACTGAAGCTTTCTTT
D gene: .; J gene: TRBJ1-6; V gene: TRBV27; clone size: .; CDR3 protein: CASSPGFATVSPLHF; CDR3 DNA: TGTGCCAGCAGCCCAGGGTTTGCTACTGTTTCACCCCTCCACTTT
D gene: .; J gene: TRBJ1-2; V gene: TRBV28; clone size: .; CDR3 protein: CASSLRVLSLYGYTF; CDR3 DNA: TGTGCCAGCAGTCTTAGAGTACTTAGCCTCTATGGCTACACCTTC
D gene: TRBD2; J gene: TRBJ2-2; V gene: TRBV6-5; clone size: .; CDR3 protein: CATLAGANTGELFF; CDR3 DNA: TGTGCCACCTTAGCGGGGGCGAACACCGGGGAGCTGTTTTTT
D gene: .; J gene: TRBJ2-5; V gene: TRBV10-3; clone size: .; CDR3 protein: CATTPGVGETQYF; CDR3 DNA: TGTGCCACAACCCCAGGGGTAGGAGAGACCCAGTACTTC
D gene: .; J gene: TRBJ1-2; V gene: TRBV4-1; clone size: .; CDR3 protein: CASSQRGEGYYGYTF; CDR3 DNA: TGCGCCAGCAGCCAAAGGGGGGAAGGTTACTATGGCTACACCTTC
D gene: .; J gene: TRBJ1-4; V gene: TRBV19; clone size: once; CDR3 protein: CASSGQSIEKLFF; CDR3 DNA: TGTGCCAGTAGCGGTCAGAGTATTGAAAAACTGTTTTTT
D gene: .; J gene: TRBJ1-4; V gene: TRBV19; clone size: .; CDR3 protein: CASSPTSGLSEKLFF; CDR3 DNA: TGTGCCAGTAGTCCAACCTCGGGGCTTAGTGAAAAACTGTTTTTT
D gene: TRBD1; J gene: TRBJ2-2; V gene: TRBV5-1; clone size: .; CDR3 protein: CASSLFSATGGALIGELFF; CDR3 DNA: TGCGCCAGCAGCTTGTTCTCGGCTACAGGGGGCGCACTGATCGGGGAGCTGTTTTTT
D gene: .; J gene: TRBJ1-5; V gene: TRBV19; clone size: .; CDR3 protein: CAGSKQGGNQPQHF; CDR3 DNA: TGTGCCGGTTCTAAACAGGGTGGCAATCAGCCCCAGCATTTT
D gene: TRBD2; J gene: TRBJ2-7; V gene: TRBV4-3; clone size: .; CDR3 protein: CASSQDRGDYEQYF; CDR3 DNA: TGCGCCAGCAGCCAAGATCGGGGGGACTACGAGCAGTACTTC
D gene: .; J gene: TRBJ1-2; V gene: TRBV18; clone size: few; CDR3 protein: CASSPPGMDGYTF; CDR3 DNA: TGTGCCAGCTCACCACCCGGGATGGATGGCTACACCTTC
D gene: TRBD2; J gene: TRBJ2-1; V gene: TRBV3-1/TRBV3-2; clone size: .; CDR3 protein: CASSQAGGQDEQFF; CDR3 DNA: TGTGCCAGCAGCCAAGCGGGGGGGCAGGATGAGCAGTTCTTC
D gene: TRBD1; J gene: TRBJ1-4; V gene: TRBV2; clone size: .; CDR3 protein: CATIRGQRNEKLFF; CDR3 DNA: TGTGCCACGATACGGGGACAGAGGAATGAAAAACTGTTTTTT
D gene: TRBD2; J gene: TRBJ2-7; V gene: TRBV24-1; clone size: .; CDR3 protein: CATSDRTSGSIYEQYF; CDR3 DNA: TGTGCCACCAGTGATAGGACTAGCGGGAGTATTTACGAGCAGTACTTC
D gene: TRBD1; J gene: TRBJ1-2; V gene: TRBV28; clone size: .; CDR3 protein: CASRLPGQGFAGYTF; CDR3 DNA: TGTGCCAGCAGACTTCCGGGACAGGGCTTCGCTGGCTACACCTTC
D gene: .; J gene: TRBJ2-7; V gene: TRBV11-3; clone size: once; CDR3 protein: CASSPRGRGGSYEQYF; CDR3 DNA: TGTGCCAGCAGCCCACGGGGCAGGGGCGGCTCCTACGAGCAGTACTTC
D gene: .; J gene: TRBJ1-1; V gene: TRBV6-4; clone size: few; CDR3 protein: CASSDIPLGVLDTEAFF; CDR3 DNA: TGTGCCAGCAGTGACATCCCCCTAGGGGTGCTCGACACTGAAGCTTTCTTT
D gene: .; J gene: TRBJ1-1; V gene: TRBV21-1; clone size: .; CDR3 protein: CASSKRMLRREKMNTEAFF; CDR3 DNA: TGTGCCAGCAGCAAAAGGATGCTTAGGAGGGAGAAAATGAACACTGAAGCTTTCTTT
D gene: TRBD1; J gene: TRBJ1-2; V gene: TRBV7-8; clone size: .; CDR3 protein: CASRHDRDRGFYGYTF; CDR3 DNA: TGTGCCAGCAGACACGACCGGGACAGGGGGTTCTATGGCTACACCTTC
D gene: .; J gene: TRBJ2-3; V gene: TRBV9; clone size: .; CDR3 protein: CASSVENRRADTQYF; CDR3 DNA: TGTGCCAGCAGCGTAGAAAACCGGCGAGCAGATACGCAGTATTTT
D gene: .; J gene: TRBJ1-5; V gene: TRBV27; clone size: .; CDR3 protein: CASSFGTQGGVSNQPQHF; CDR3 DNA: TGTGCCAGCAGTTTCGGCACACAGGGAGGTGTGAGCAATCAGCCCCAGCATTTT
D gene: .; J gene: TRBJ2-7; V gene: TRBV30; clone size: .; CDR3 protein: CAWSKGGLGSYEQYF; CDR3 DNA: TGTGCCTGGAGCAAAGGGGGGTTGGGCTCCTACGAGCAGTACTTC
D gene: .; J gene: TRBJ2-7; V gene: TRBV29-1; clone size: .; CDR3 protein: CSVASGAYEQYF; CDR3 DNA: TGCAGCGTCGCCTCCGGGGCCTACGAGCAGTACTTC
D gene: .; J gene: TRBJ2-3; V gene: TRBV7-3; clone size: .; CDR3 protein: CASSLSGSTDTQYF; CDR3 DNA: TGTGCCAGCAGCTTAAGCGGGAGCACAGATACGCAGTATTTT
D gene: .; J gene: TRBJ2-7; V gene: TRBV29-1; clone size: once; CDR3 protein: CSATDGTYEQYF; CDR3 DNA: TGCAGCGCTACGGACGGGACCTACGAGCAGTACTTC
D gene: .; J gene: TRBJ1-2; V gene: TRBV29-1; clone size: .; CDR3 protein: CSVGPLGGAGYTF; CDR3 DNA: TGCAGCGTTGGACCCCTGGGGGGGGCGGGCTACACCTTC
D gene: .; J gene: TRBJ1-2; V gene: TRBV2; clone size: .; CDR3 protein: CASNGWGDNYGYTF; CDR3 DNA: TGTGCCAGCAATGGGTGGGGGGACAACTATGGCTACACCTTC
D gene: .; J gene: TRBJ1-4; V gene: TRBV4-3; clone size: .; CDR3 protein: CASSQDLTTNEKLFF; CDR3 DNA: TGCGCCAGCAGCCAAGATCTGACAACTAATGAAAAACTGTTTTTT
D gene: TRBD2; J gene: TRBJ2-5; V gene: TRBV28; clone size: .; CDR3 protein: CASSLGTSGGETQYF; CDR3 DNA: TGTGCCAGCAGCCTCGGGACTAGCGGGGGAGAGACCCAGTACTTC
D gene: .; J gene: TRBJ1-5; V gene: TRBV27; clone size: .; CDR3 protein: CASSTGPRDGQANQPQHF; CDR3 DNA: TGTGCCAGCAGTACAGGGCCCCGGGATGGACAAGCCAATCAGCCCCAGCATTTT
D gene: .; J gene: TRBJ2-3; V gene: TRBV30; clone size: .; CDR3 protein: CAWSVRGLSGMPQYF; CDR3 DNA: TGTGCCTGGAGTGTAAGGGGACTGTCGGGCATGCCGCAGTATTTT
D gene: .; J gene: TRBJ1-1; V gene: TRBV6-1; clone size: .; CDR3 protein: CASSEIGPHTEAFF; CDR3 DNA: TGTGCCAGCAGTGAAATAGGGCCGCACACTGAAGCTTTCTTT
D gene: TRBD2; J gene: TRBJ2-1; V gene: TRBV18; clone size: .; CDR3 protein: CASSPPGREGMNEQFF; CDR3 DNA: TGTGCCAGCTCACCACCAGGGCGGGAGGGGATGAATGAGCAGTTCTTC